The rows below give T cell receptor beta chains drawn from one sample of a study of T-cell reconstitution after alpha-beta-depleted transplantation in children. From the PCR reads, TCRdb called clonotypes with MiXCR, one entry per CDR3 protein. This table holds approximately 500,000 distinct CDR3 sequences, about a quarter found once. The sample here was PBMCs, taken before TCRalphabeta/CD19-depleted stem cell transplant. These receptors originate from a boy under two years old with Wiskott-Aldrich syndrome, due to receive a stem cell transplant. The CDR3 runs from the conserved cysteine through the conserved F or W. Each record gives: CDR3 protein, CDR3 DNA, clone size, J gene, D gene, V gene. A D gene is named only where the DNA matches it firmly. Size tells how often a clone was seen (once, few, many) or the class of an expanded clone, and some rows leave it out.

CDR3 protein: CSANREYEQYF
CDR3 DNA: TGCAGTGCTAACAGGGAATACGAGCAGTACTTC
clone size: few
J gene: TRBJ2-7
D gene: -
V gene: TRBV20-1

CDR3 protein: CAISGTSGSPDEQFF
CDR3 DNA: TGTGCCATCAGTGGGACTAGCGGGAGTCCCGATGAGCAGTTCTTC
clone size: -
J gene: TRBJ2-1
D gene: TRBD2
V gene: TRBV10-3

CDR3 protein: CASSLLAGATSYEQYF
CDR3 DNA: TGTGCCAGCAGTTTGCTAGCGGGAGCGACCTCGTACGAGCAGTACTTC
clone size: once
J gene: TRBJ2-7
D gene: TRBD2
V gene: TRBV12-3/TRBV12-4

CDR3 protein: CASSLNGRPDTQYF
CDR3 DNA: TGCGCCAGCAGCTTGAACGGGAGACCAGATACGCAGTATTTT
clone size: -
J gene: TRBJ2-3
D gene: -
V gene: TRBV5-1

CDR3 protein: CASRTGMIYEQYF
CDR3 DNA: TGTGCCAGCCGGACAGGGATGATCTACGAGCAGTACTTC
clone size: few
J gene: TRBJ2-7
D gene: TRBD1
V gene: TRBV28

CDR3 protein: CASSLEREINEQFF
CDR3 DNA: TGTGCCAGCAGCTTGGAGCGGGAGATCAATGAGCAGTTCTTC
clone size: -
J gene: TRBJ2-1
D gene: TRBD2
V gene: TRBV7-2

CDR3 protein: CASSFRDRSNSPLHF
CDR3 DNA: TGTGCCAGCAGTTTCAGGGACAGGAGCAATTCACCCCTCCACTTT
clone size: -
J gene: TRBJ1-6
D gene: TRBD1
V gene: TRBV28

CDR3 protein: CASRPVKGYEQYF
CDR3 DNA: TGTGCCAGCAGACCGGTTAAGGGCTACGAGCAGTACTTC
clone size: few
J gene: TRBJ2-7
D gene: -
V gene: TRBV7-2

CDR3 protein: CASSLGPGTGYEQYF
CDR3 DNA: TGCGCCAGCAGCTTGGGGCCAGGGACGGGCTACGAGCAGTACTTC
clone size: few
J gene: TRBJ2-7
D gene: -
V gene: TRBV5-1

CDR3 protein: CASSFEGGRDSPLHF
CDR3 DNA: TGTGCCAGCAGTTTTGAAGGGGGAAGAGATTCACCCCTCCACTTT
clone size: few
J gene: TRBJ1-6
D gene: -
V gene: TRBV27

CDR3 protein: CSARPGSNTEAFF
CDR3 DNA: TGCAGTGCTAGACCTGGGTCGAACACTGAAGCTTTCTTT
clone size: -
J gene: TRBJ1-1
D gene: -
V gene: TRBV20-1

CDR3 protein: CASSPDSGTDTQYF
CDR3 DNA: TGCGCCAGCAGCCCGGACAGTGGCACAGATACGCAGTATTTT
clone size: -
J gene: TRBJ2-3
D gene: -
V gene: TRBV5-1

CDR3 protein: CASSKDRGRIDEQFF
CDR3 DNA: TGTGCCAGCAGCAAAGACAGGGGGCGCATAGATGAGCAGTTCTTC
clone size: few
J gene: TRBJ2-1
D gene: TRBD1
V gene: TRBV7-2

CDR3 protein: CAWSVGQGVNEQYF
CDR3 DNA: TGTGCCTGGAGTGTCGGGCAGGGGGTGAACGAGCAGTACTTC
clone size: -
J gene: TRBJ2-7
D gene: TRBD1
V gene: TRBV30

CDR3 protein: CASSRMPGQGAHTGELFF
CDR3 DNA: TGTGCCAGCAGCCGGATGCCGGGACAGGGGGCGCACACCGGGGAGCTGTTTTTT
clone size: -
J gene: TRBJ2-2
D gene: TRBD1
V gene: TRBV7-8

CDR3 protein: CASSSDKGALREQYF
CDR3 DNA: TGTGCCAGCAGCTCAGACAAGGGGGCCCTACGGGAGCAGTACTTC
clone size: -
J gene: TRBJ2-7
D gene: TRBD1
V gene: TRBV7-2

CDR3 protein: CASSSAPERVWNTEAFF
CDR3 DNA: TGTGCCAGCAGTTCCGCGCCTGAAAGAGTCTGGAACACTGAAGCTTTCTTT
clone size: few
J gene: TRBJ1-1
D gene: -
V gene: TRBV6-2/TRBV6-3

CDR3 protein: CASTGTSPTGELFF
CDR3 DNA: TGTGCCAGCACCGGGACTAGTCCCACCGGGGAGCTGTTTTTT
clone size: few
J gene: TRBJ2-2
D gene: TRBD2
V gene: TRBV6-1

CDR3 protein: CASSKGQVKEKLFF
CDR3 DNA: TGTGCCAGCAGCAAGGGACAGGTCAAGGAAAAACTGTTTTTT
clone size: few
J gene: TRBJ1-4
D gene: TRBD1
V gene: TRBV14

CDR3 protein: CASSLLLPSTDTQYF
CDR3 DNA: TGCGCCAGCAGCTTGTTGTTACCTAGCACAGATACGCAGTATTTT
clone size: -
J gene: TRBJ2-3
D gene: -
V gene: TRBV5-1

CDR3 protein: CASSPSFPGNEAFF
CDR3 DNA: TGTGCCAGCTCACCGAGTTTTCCCGGTAATGAAGCTTTCTTT
clone size: -
J gene: TRBJ1-1
D gene: -
V gene: TRBV18

CDR3 protein: CATSRVRSGGVRNEQYF
CDR3 DNA: TGTGCCACCAGCAGAGTCCGGAGCGGGGGGGTCAGGAACGAGCAGTACTTC
clone size: -
J gene: TRBJ2-7
D gene: TRBD2
V gene: TRBV15

CDR3 protein: CSARGPAGGPDEQFF
CDR3 DNA: TGCAGTGCTAGAGGTCCAGCGGGAGGGCCCGATGAGCAGTTCTTC
clone size: -
J gene: TRBJ2-1
D gene: TRBD2
V gene: TRBV20-1

CDR3 protein: CASSASPVTNYGYTF
CDR3 DNA: TGTGCCAGCTCAGCTAGTCCAGTGACTAACTATGGCTACACCTTC
clone size: -
J gene: TRBJ1-2
D gene: -
V gene: TRBV18

CDR3 protein: CASSSTLTSSYNEQFF
CDR3 DNA: TGTGCCAGCAGTTCGACTCTAACTAGCTCCTACAATGAGCAGTTCTTC
clone size: -
J gene: TRBJ2-1
D gene: -
V gene: TRBV28

CDR3 protein: CASRWTGINQPQHF
CDR3 DNA: TGTGCCAGCAGGTGGACAGGTATCAATCAGCCCCAGCATTTT
clone size: -
J gene: TRBJ1-5
D gene: TRBD1
V gene: TRBV12-3/TRBV12-4

CDR3 protein: CATSDPGQGGNTGELFF
CDR3 DNA: TGTGCCACCAGTGATCCCGGACAGGGTGGGAACACCGGGGAGCTGTTTTTT
clone size: few
J gene: TRBJ2-2
D gene: TRBD1
V gene: TRBV24-1

CDR3 protein: CASSPTQGRYNEQFF
CDR3 DNA: TGTGCCAGCTCACCAACGCAGGGCCGGTACAATGAGCAGTTCTTC
clone size: few
J gene: TRBJ2-1
D gene: -
V gene: TRBV18

CDR3 protein: CASSETGYTYNEQFF
CDR3 DNA: TGTGCCAGCAGTGAGACAGGCTACACCTACAATGAGCAGTTCTTC
clone size: -
J gene: TRBJ2-1
D gene: -
V gene: TRBV5-4

CDR3 protein: CASSPGSGAPYNEQFF
CDR3 DNA: TGCGCCAGCAGCCCCGGATCAGGGGCTCCCTACAATGAGCAGTTCTTC
clone size: -
J gene: TRBJ2-1
D gene: -
V gene: TRBV5-1

CDR3 protein: CASSSHGTGNQPQHF
CDR3 DNA: TGTGCCAGCAGCTCTCATGGGACAGGCAATCAGCCCCAGCATTTT
clone size: -
J gene: TRBJ1-5
D gene: TRBD1
V gene: TRBV7-2

CDR3 protein: CASSSRDRGTDTHYF
CDR3 DNA: TGTGCCAGCAGCTCTCGGGACAGGGGGACAGATACGCATTATTTT
clone size: -
J gene: TRBJ2-3
D gene: TRBD1
V gene: TRBV7-8

CDR3 protein: CASSFNSGRQETQYF
CDR3 DNA: TGTGCCAGCAGTTTCAACAGCGGAAGACAAGAGACCCAGTACTTC
clone size: few
J gene: TRBJ2-5
D gene: -
V gene: TRBV12-3/TRBV12-4

CDR3 protein: CASSLMNRDTEAFF
CDR3 DNA: TGTGCCAGCAGCCTGATGAACAGGGACACTGAAGCTTTCTTT
clone size: -
J gene: TRBJ1-1
D gene: -
V gene: TRBV7-9

CDR3 protein: CSARASYSYEQYF
CDR3 DNA: TGCAGTGCTAGGGCCTCTTACTCCTACGAGCAGTACTTC
clone size: few
J gene: TRBJ2-7
D gene: -
V gene: TRBV20-1

CDR3 protein: CASSLVTSGRSAETQYF
CDR3 DNA: TGCGCCAGCAGCTTGGTTACTAGCGGGAGAAGCGCAGAGACCCAGTACTTC
clone size: -
J gene: TRBJ2-5
D gene: TRBD2
V gene: TRBV5-1

CDR3 protein: CASSPQRGETQYF
CDR3 DNA: TGTGCCAGCAGCCCACAAAGAGGAGAGACCCAGTACTTC
clone size: -
J gene: TRBJ2-5
D gene: -
V gene: TRBV7-2

CDR3 protein: CSGSQGEETQYF
CDR3 DNA: TGCAGCGGTTCACAGGGAGAAGAGACCCAGTACTTC
clone size: once
J gene: TRBJ2-5
D gene: -
V gene: TRBV29-1

CDR3 protein: CASSSGGSNEQFF
CDR3 DNA: TGCGCCAGCAGCTCAGGTGGGAGCAATGAGCAGTTCTTC
clone size: many
J gene: TRBJ2-1
D gene: -
V gene: TRBV5-1

CDR3 protein: CASSLLAGGPDKNIQYF
CDR3 DNA: TGCGCCAGCAGTTTGTTAGCGGGAGGGCCTGACAAAAACATTCAGTACTTC
clone size: few
J gene: TRBJ2-4
D gene: TRBD2
V gene: TRBV5-1

CDR3 protein: CSVELTSGSEQYF
CDR3 DNA: TGCAGCGTTGAACTGACTAGCGGGAGCGAGCAGTACTTC
clone size: -
J gene: TRBJ2-7
D gene: TRBD2
V gene: TRBV29-1

CDR3 protein: CSARRGADNYGYTF
CDR3 DNA: TGCAGTGCTAGGCGGGGGGCGGATAACTATGGCTACACCTTC
clone size: -
J gene: TRBJ1-2
D gene: -
V gene: TRBV20-1

CDR3 protein: CASSLAPSSHNEQFF
CDR3 DNA: TGCGCCAGCAGCTTGGCGCCGAGCTCCCACAATGAGCAGTTCTTC
clone size: -
J gene: TRBJ2-1
D gene: -
V gene: TRBV5-1

CDR3 protein: CASSSGTGIEAFF
CDR3 DNA: TGTGCCAGCAGTTCCGGGACAGGAATTGAAGCTTTCTTT
clone size: -
J gene: TRBJ1-1
D gene: TRBD1
V gene: TRBV6-5

CDR3 protein: CASSELGTSSSYNEQFF
CDR3 DNA: TGTGCCAGCAGTGAATTAGGGACTAGCTCCTCCTACAATGAGCAGTTCTTC
clone size: -
J gene: TRBJ2-1
D gene: TRBD2
V gene: TRBV25-1

CDR3 protein: CASSYSLGRQAGSNQPQHF
CDR3 DNA: TGTGCCAGCAGTTACTCATTAGGGCGGCAGGCGGGGAGCAATCAGCCCCAGCATTTT
clone size: -
J gene: TRBJ1-5
D gene: -
V gene: TRBV6-5

CDR3 protein: CAWSSRGDSPLHF
CDR3 DNA: TGTGCCTGGAGCAGTAGAGGTGATTCACCCCTCCACTTT
clone size: few
J gene: TRBJ1-6
D gene: -
V gene: TRBV30

CDR3 protein: CSASGQRNTEAFF
CDR3 DNA: TGCAGTGCTAGCGGACAGCGGAACACTGAAGCTTTCTTT
clone size: few
J gene: TRBJ1-1
D gene: -
V gene: TRBV20-1

CDR3 protein: CSARGGRTEAFF
CDR3 DNA: TGCAGTGCTAGAGGAGGACGGACTGAAGCTTTCTTT
clone size: -
J gene: TRBJ1-1
D gene: -
V gene: TRBV20-1

CDR3 protein: CASSSGQGANYGYTF
CDR3 DNA: TGCGCCAGCAGCTCCGGACAGGGAGCTAACTATGGCTACACCTTC
clone size: few
J gene: TRBJ1-2
D gene: TRBD1
V gene: TRBV5-1